This paragraph covers one T cell receptor (beta chain) sequence. Its antigen is not known. At one end, the junction sequence differs from germline, possibly due to a read error. The data stem from a study of CD8+CD57+ T cells in acquired aplastic anemia. Selection for sequencing was limited to patients who had shown CD8+CD57+ cell expansion by flow cytometry. The cohort consisted entirely of patients having severe acquired aplastic anemia. Sampling of blood occurred while the patients had still received no therapy. General observations from the study: Between patients and controls, about 30 CD8+ CDR3 sequences were found in common.

Genomic DNA served as template for TCR beta VDJ and CDR3 profiling. TCRdb used MiXCR to reprocess the reads, holding one entry per CDR3 protein. The sample includes around 200,000 distinct CDR3 sequences, roughly 60% of them seen just once. The receptor was derived from a human donor with aplastic anemia. Sequencing used sorted CD4+, CD8+, or CD8+CD57+ T cells (not recorded which) from PBMCs.

CDR3 amino acids: CATLQGANTGDLFF. CDR3 in DNA: TGTGCCACCCTACAGGGGGCCAACACCGGGGACCTGTTTTTT. V usage is TRBV10-3 and J usage is TRBJ2-2; 9 nucleotides line up with TRBD1. The CDR3 is 14 amino acids. In germline, CDR1 is ENHRY, CDR2 SYGVKD.